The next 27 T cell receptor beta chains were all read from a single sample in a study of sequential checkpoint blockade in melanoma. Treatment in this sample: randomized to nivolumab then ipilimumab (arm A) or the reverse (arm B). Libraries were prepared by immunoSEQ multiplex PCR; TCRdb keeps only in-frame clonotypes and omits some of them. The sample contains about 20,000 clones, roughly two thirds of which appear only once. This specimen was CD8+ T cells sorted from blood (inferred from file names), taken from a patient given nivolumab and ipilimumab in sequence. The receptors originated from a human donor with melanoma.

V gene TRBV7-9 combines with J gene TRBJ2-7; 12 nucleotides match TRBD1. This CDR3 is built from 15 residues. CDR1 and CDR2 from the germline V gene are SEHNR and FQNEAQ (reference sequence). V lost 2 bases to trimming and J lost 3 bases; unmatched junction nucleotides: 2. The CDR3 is CASSLRDRGHYEQYF. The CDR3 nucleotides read TGTGCCAGCAGCTTAAGGGACAGGGGGCACTACGAGCAGTACTTC.

This chain's CDR3 is CAWRGGLAGTEQYF. The CDR3 DNA sequence: TGTGCCTGGAGGGGCGGACTAGCGGGAACCGAGCAGTACTTC. The chain is built from TRBV30 and TRBJ2-7, with 12 bases lining up with TRBD2. From germline, CDR1 is GTSNPN and CDR2 SVGIG (reference sequence). The CDR3 extends over 14 amino acids. V lost 3 bases, J lost 6 bases, and 6 bases stayed unmatched.

CDR3 in DNA: TGTGCCAGCAGTCCAACTTATAGCAATCAGCCCCAGCATTTT. It is translated as CASSPTYSNQPQHF. V and J are TRBV6-4 and TRBJ1-5; no clear D gene. V was clipped by 5 bases and J by 0 bases, with 8 bases between them. The CDR3 loop spans 14 amino acids. Germline values: CDR1 MRHNA, CDR2 SNTAGT.

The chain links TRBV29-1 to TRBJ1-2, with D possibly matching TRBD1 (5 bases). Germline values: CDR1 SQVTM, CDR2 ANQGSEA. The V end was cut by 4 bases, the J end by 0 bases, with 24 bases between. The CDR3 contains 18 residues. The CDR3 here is CSVGGIEGGGASNYGYTF. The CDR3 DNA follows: TGCAGCGTTGGAGGGATCGAGGGAGGAGGGGCCTCTAACTATGGCTACACCTTC.

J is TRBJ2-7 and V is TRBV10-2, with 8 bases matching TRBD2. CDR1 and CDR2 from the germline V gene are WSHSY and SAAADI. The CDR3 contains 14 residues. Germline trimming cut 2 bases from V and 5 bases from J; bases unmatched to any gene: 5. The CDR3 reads CASSEGSGNHEQYF. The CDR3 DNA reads TGCGCCAGCAGTGAGGGTAGCGGGAACCACGAGCAGTACTTC.

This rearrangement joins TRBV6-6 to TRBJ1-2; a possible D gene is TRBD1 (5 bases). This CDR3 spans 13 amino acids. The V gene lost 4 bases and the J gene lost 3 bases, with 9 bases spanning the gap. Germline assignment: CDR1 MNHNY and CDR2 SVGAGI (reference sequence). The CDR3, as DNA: TGTGCCAGCAGTTTGGACATCTACTATGGCTACACCTTC. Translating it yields CASSLDIYYGYTF.

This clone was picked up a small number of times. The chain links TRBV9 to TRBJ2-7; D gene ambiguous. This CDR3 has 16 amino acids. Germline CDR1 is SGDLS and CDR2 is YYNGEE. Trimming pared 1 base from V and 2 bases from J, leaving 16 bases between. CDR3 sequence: CASSVSSKAVPYEQYF. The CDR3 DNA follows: TGTGCCAGCAGCGTATCTTCTAAAGCCGTTCCCTACGAGCAGTACTTC.

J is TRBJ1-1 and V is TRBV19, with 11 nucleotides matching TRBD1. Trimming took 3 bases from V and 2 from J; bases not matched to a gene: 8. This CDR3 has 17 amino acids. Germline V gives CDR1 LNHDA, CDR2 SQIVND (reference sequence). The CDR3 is CASSMRDRGFRNTEAFF. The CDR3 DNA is TGTGCCAGTAGTATGCGGGACAGGGGGTTTCGAAACACTGAAGCTTTCTTT.

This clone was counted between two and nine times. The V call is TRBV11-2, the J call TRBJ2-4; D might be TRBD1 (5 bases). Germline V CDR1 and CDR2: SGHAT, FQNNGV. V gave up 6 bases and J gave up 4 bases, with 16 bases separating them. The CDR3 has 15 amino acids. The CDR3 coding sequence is TGTGCCAGCAGTGGGGCCGTGACAGTAAAAAACATTCAGTACTTC. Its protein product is CASSGAVTVKNIQYF.

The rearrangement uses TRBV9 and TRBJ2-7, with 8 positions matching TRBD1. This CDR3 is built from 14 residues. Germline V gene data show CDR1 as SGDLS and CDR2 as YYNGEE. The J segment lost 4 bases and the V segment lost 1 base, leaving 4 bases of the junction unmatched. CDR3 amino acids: CASSVKDRGYEQYF. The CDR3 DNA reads TGTGCCAGCAGCGTAAAAGACAGGGGTTACGAGCAGTACTTC.

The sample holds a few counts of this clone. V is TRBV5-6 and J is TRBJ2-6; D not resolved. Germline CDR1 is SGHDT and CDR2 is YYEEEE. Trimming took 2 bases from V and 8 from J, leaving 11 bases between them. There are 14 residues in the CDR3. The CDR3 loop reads CASSFKGTTNVLTF. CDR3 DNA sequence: TGTGCCAGCAGCTTCAAAGGAACTACCAACGTCCTGACTTTC.

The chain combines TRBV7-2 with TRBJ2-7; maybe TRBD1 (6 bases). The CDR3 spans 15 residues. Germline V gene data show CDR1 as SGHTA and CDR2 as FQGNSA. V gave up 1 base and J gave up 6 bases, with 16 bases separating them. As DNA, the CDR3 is TGTGCCAGCAGCTTAGTATTGGACAGCCCTTCCGAGCAGTACTTC. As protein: CASSLVLDSPSEQYF.

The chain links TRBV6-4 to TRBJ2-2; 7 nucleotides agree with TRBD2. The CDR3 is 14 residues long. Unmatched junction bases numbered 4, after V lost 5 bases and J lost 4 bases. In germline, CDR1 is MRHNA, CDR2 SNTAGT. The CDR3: CASSSGEGTGELFF. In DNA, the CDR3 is TGTGCCAGCAGTAGCGGGGAAGGCACCGGGGAGCTGTTTTTT.

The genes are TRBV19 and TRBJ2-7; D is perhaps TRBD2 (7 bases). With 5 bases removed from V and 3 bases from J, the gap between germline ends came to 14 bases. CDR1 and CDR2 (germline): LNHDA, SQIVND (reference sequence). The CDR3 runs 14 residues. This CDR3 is CASSEAGAGYEQYF. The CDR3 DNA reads TGTGCCAGTAGTGAGGCGGGGGCTGGCTACGAGCAGTACTTC.

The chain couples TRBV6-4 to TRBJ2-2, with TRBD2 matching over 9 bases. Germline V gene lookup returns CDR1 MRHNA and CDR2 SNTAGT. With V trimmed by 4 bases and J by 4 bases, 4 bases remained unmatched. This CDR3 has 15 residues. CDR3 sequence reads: CASSGEAGGTGELFF. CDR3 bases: TGTGCCAGCAGTGGTGAAGCGGGGGGCACCGGGGAGCTGTTTTTT.

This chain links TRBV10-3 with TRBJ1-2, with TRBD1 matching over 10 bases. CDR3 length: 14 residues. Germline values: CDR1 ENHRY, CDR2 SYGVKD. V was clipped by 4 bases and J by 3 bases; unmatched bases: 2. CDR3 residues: CAISGQGADYGYTF. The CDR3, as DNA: TGTGCCATCAGTGGACAGGGGGCTGACTATGGCTACACCTTC.

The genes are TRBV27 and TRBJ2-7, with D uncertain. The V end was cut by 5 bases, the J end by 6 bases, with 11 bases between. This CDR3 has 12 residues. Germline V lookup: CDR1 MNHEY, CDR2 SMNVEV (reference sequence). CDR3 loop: CASSATPPEQYF. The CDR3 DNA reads TGTGCCAGCAGTGCTACCCCCCCCGAGCAGTACTTC.

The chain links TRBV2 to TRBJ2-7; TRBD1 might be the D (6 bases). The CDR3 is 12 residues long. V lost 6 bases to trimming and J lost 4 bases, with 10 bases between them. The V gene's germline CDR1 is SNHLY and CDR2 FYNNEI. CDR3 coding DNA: TGTGCCAGCAGCACAGGGTTATACGAGCAGTACTTC. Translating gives CASSTGLYEQYF.

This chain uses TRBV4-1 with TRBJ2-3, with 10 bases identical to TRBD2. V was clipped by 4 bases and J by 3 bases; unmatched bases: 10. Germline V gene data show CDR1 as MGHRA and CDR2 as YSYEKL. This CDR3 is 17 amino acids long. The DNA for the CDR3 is TGCGCCAGCAGCCTTATAAACACGGGACTAGCGACAGATACGCAGTATTTT. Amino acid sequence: CASSLINTGLATDTQYF.

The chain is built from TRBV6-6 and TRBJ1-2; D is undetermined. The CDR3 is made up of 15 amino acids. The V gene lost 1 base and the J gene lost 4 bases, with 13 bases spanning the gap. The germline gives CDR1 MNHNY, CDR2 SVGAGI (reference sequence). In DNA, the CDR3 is TGTGCCAGCAGTTACTTACTAGAAGCCCTCTATGGCTACACCTTC. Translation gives CASSYLLEALYGYTF.

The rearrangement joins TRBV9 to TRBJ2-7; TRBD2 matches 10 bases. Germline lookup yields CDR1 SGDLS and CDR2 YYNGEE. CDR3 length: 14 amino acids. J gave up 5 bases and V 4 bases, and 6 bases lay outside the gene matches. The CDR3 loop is CASSPGTSEHEQYF. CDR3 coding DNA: TGTGCCAGCAGCCCCGGGACTAGCGAGCACGAGCAGTACTTC.

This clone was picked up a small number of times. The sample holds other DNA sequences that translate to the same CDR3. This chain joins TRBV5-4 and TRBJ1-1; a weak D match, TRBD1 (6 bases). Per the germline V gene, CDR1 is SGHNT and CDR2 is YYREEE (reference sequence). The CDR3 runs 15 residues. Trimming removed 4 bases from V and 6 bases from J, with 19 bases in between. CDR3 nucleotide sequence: TGTGCCAGCAGCCCTGGGCGGGGGCGGGACGCTGAAGCTTTCTTT. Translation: CASSPGRGRDAEAFF. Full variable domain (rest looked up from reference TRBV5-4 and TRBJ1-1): ETGVTQSPTHLIKTRGQQVTLRCSSQSGHNTVSWYQQALGQGPQFIFQYYREEENGRGNFPPRFSGLQFPNYSSELNVNALELDDSALYLCASSPGRGRDAEAFFGQGTRLTVV.

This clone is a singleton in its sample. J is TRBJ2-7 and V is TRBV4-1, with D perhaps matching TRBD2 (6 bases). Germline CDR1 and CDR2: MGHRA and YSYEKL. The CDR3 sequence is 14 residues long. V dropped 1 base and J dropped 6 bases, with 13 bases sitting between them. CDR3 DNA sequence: TGCGCCAGCAGCCAAGTCTTCGGAGGGGCCGAGCAGTACTTC. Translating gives CASSQVFGGAEQYF.

The CDR3 reads CASSLSSLGGSPLHF. CDR3 nucleotide sequence: TGTGCCAGCAGCTTGTCGTCACTAGGGGGCTCACCCCTCCACTTT. This chain uses TRBV5-6 with TRBJ1-6; 7 bases are shared with TRBD1. CDR1 and CDR2 from the germline V gene are SGHDT and YYEEEE. V gave up 1 base and J gave up 10 bases; unmatched junction bases: 8. The CDR3 contains 15 residues.

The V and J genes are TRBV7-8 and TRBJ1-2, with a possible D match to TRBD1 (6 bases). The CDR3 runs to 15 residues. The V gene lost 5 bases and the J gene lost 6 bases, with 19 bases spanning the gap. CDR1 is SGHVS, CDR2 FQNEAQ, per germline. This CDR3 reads CASSPAGGRVDGYTF. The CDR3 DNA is TGTGCCAGCAGCCCCGCGGGGGGGCGCGTAGATGGCTACACCTTC. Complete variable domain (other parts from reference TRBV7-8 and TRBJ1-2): GAGVSQSPRYKVAKRGQDVALRCDPISGHVSLFWYQQALGQGPEFLTYFQNEAQLDKSGLPSDRFFAERPEGSVSTLKIQRTQQEDSAVYLCASSPAGGRVDGYTFGSGTRLTVV.

As DNA, the CDR3 is TGTGCCAGCAGTGTCGTCGGCGGGGGCCACGAGCAGTACTTC. Translation: CASSVVGGGHEQYF. The chain joins TRBV2 to TRBJ2-7, with a tentative D call TRBD2 (7 bases). Trimming cost V 4 bases and J 5 bases, with 15 bases left between them. The CDR3 covers 14 residues. Per the germline V gene, CDR1 is SNHLY and CDR2 is FYNNEI. Together with reference TRBV2 and TRBJ2-7, the CDR3 gives the full variable domain: EPEVTQTPSHQVTQMGQEVILRCVPISNHLYFYWYRQILGQKVEFLVSFYNNEISEKSEIFDDQFSVERPDGSNFTLKIRSTKLEDSAMYFCASSVVGGGHEQYFGPGTRLTVT.

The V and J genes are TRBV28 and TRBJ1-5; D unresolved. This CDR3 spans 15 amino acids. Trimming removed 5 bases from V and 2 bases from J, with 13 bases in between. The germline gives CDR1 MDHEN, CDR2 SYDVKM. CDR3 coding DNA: TGTGCCAGCAGTATACGAGGATTACGCAATCAGCCCCAGCATTTT. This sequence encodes CASSIRGLRNQPQHF.